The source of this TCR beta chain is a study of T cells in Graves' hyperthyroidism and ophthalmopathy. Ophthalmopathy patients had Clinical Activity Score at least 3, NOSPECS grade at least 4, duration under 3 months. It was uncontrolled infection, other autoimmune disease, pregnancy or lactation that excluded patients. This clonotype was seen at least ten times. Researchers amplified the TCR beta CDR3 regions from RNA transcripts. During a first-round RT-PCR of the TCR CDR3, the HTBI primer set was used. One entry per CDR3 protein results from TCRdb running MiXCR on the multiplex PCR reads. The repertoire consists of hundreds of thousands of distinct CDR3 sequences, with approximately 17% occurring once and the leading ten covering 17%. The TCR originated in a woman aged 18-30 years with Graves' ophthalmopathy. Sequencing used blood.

The CDR3 DNA is TGTGCCTGTTACCCTATGGGGAGAACTTACGAGCAGTACTTC. Its translation is CACYPMGRTYEQYF. The rearrangement links TRBV30 to TRBJ2-7; possible D gene TRBD2, 5 bases. The CDR3 is 14 residues long. V was trimmed by 6 bases and J by 4 bases, leaving 19 bases between them. Germline V CDR1 and CDR2: GTSNPN, SVGIG (reference sequence).